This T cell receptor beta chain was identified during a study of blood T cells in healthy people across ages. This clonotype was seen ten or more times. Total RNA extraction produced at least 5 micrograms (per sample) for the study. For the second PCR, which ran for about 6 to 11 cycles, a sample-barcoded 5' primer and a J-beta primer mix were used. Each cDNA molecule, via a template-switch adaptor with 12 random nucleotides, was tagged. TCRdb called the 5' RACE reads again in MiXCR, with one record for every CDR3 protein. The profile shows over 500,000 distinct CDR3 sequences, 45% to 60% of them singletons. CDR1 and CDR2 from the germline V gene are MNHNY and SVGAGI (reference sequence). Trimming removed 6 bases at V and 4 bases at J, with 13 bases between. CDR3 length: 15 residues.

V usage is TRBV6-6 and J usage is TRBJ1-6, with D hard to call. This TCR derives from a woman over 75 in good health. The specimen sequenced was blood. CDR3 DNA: TGTGCCAGCAGCCCTCCTAGGAGATATAATTCACCCCTCCACTTT. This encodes CASSPPRRYNSPLHF.